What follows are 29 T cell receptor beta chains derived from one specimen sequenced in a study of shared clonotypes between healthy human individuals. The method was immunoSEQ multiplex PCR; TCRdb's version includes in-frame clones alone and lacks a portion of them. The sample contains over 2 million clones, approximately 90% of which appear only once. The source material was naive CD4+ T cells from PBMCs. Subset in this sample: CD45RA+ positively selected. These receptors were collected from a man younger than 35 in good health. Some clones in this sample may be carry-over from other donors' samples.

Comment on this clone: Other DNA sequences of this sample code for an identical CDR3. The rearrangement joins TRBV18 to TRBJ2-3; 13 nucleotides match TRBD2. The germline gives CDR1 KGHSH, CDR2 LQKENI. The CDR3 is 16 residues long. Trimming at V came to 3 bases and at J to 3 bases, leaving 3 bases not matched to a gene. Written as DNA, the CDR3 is TGTGCCAGCTCACCTGGACTAGCGGGAGCTACAGATACGCAGTATTTT. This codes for CASSPGLAGATDTQYF.

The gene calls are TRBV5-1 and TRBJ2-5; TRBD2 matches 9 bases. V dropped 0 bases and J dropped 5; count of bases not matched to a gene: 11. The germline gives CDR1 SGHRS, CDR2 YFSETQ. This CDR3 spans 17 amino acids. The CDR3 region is CASSLVFSGSPGETQYF. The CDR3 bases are TGCGCCAGCAGCTTGGTCTTTAGCGGGAGTCCTGGGGAGACCCAGTACTTC.

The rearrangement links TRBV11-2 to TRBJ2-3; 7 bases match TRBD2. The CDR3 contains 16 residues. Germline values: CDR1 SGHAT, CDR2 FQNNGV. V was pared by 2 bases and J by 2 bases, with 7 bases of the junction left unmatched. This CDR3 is CASSLLRGTNTDTQYF. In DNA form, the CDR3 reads TGTGCCAGCAGCTTACTGCGCGGGACTAACACAGATACGCAGTATTTT.

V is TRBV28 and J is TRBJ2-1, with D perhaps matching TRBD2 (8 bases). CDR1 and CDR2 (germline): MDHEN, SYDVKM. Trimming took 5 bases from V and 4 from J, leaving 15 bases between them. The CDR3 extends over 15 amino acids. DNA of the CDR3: TGTGCCAGCAGTCGCGGGGGGACAGCTTACAATGAGCAGTTCTTC. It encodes CASSRGGTAYNEQFF. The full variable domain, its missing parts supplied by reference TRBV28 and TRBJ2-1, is DVKVTQSSRYLVKRTGEKVFLECVQDMDHENMFWYRQDPGLGLRLIYFSYDVKMKEKGDIPEGYSVSREKKERFSLILESASTNQTSMYLCASSRGGTAYNEQFFGPGTRLTVL.

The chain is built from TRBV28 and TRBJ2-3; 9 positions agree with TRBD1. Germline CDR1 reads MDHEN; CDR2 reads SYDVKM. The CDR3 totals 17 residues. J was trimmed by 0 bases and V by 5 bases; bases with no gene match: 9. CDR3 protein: CASSLGQGQPSTDTQYF. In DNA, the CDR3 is TGTGCCAGCAGTCTGGGACAGGGCCAACCTAGCACAGATACGCAGTATTTT.

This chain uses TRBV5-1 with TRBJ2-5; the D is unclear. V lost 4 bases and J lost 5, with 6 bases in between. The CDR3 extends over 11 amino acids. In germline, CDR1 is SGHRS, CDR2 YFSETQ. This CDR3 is CASSTGETQYF. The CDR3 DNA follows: TGCGCCAGCAGCACTGGCGAGACCCAGTACTTC.

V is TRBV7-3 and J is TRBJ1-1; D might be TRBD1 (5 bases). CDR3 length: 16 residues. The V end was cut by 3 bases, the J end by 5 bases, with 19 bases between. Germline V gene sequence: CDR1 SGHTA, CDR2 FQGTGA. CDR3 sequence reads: CASSFRLSGRGTEAFF. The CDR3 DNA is TGTGCCAGCAGCTTCCGGTTATCTGGGCGGGGGACTGAAGCTTTCTTT. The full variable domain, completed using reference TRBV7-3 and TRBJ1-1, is GAGVSQTPSNKVTEKGKYVELRCDPISGHTALYWYRQSLGQGPEFLIYFQGTGAADDSGLPNDRFFAVRPEGSVSTLKIQRTERGDSAVYLCASSFRLSGRGTEAFFGQGTRLTVV.

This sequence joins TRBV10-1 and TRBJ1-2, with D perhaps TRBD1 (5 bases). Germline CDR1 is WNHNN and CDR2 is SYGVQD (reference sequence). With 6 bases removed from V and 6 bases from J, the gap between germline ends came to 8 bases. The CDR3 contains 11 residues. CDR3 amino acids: CASRGVNGYTF. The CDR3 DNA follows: TGCGCCAGCAGAGGGGTGAATGGCTACACCTTC.

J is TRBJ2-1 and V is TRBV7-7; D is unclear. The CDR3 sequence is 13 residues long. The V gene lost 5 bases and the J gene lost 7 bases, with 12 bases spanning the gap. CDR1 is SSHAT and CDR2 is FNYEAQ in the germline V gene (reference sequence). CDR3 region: CASSHVLSNEQFF. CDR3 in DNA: TGTGCCAGCAGCCACGTATTAAGTAATGAGCAGTTCTTC.

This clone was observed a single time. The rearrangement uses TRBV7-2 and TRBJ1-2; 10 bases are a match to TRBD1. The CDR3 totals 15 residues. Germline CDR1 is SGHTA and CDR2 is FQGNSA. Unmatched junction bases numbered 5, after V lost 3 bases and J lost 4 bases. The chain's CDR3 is CASSLGGQGTYGYTF. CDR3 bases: TGTGCCAGCAGCTTGGGGGGACAGGGGACCTATGGCTACACCTTC.

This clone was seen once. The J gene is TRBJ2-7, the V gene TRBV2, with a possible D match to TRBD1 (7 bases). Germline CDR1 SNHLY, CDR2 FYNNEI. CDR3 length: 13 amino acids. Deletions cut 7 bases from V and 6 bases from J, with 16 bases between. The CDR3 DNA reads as TGTGCCAGCACCACCCGACAGGGAGGCGAGCAGTACTTC. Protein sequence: CASTTRQGGEQYF.

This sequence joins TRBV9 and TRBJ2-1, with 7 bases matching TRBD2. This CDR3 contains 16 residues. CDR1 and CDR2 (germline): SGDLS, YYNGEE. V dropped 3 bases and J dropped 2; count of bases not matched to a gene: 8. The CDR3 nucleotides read TGTGCCAGCAGCGACTCCAGAGCGGGACCCTACAATGAGCAGTTCTTC. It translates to CASSDSRAGPYNEQFF.

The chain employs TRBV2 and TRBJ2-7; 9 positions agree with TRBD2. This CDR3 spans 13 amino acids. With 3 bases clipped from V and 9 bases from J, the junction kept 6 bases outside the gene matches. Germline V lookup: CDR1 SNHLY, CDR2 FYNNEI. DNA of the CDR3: TGTGCCAGCAGTGAGAGCGGGAGGTCCCCGCAGTACTTC. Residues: CASSESGRSPQYF.

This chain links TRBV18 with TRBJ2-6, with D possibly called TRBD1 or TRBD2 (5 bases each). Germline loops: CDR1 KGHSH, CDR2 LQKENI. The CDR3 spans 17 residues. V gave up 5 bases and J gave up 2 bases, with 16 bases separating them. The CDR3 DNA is TGTGCCAGCTCATCAACGGGTTCGGGGCCTGGGGCCAACGTCCTGACTTTC. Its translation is CASSSTGSGPGANVLTF.

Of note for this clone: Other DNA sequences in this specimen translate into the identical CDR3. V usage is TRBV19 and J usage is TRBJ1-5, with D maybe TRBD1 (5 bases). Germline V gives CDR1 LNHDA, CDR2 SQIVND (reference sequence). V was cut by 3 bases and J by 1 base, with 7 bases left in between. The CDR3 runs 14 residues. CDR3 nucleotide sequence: TGTGCCAGTAGTATCCAGGGCAGCAATCAGCCCCAGCATTTT. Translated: CASSIQGSNQPQHF.

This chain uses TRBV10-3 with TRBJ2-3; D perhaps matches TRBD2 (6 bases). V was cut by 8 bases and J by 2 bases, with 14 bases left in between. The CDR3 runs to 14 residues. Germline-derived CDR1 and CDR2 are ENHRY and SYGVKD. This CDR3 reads CAIRGSGNTDTQYF. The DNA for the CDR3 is TGTGCCATCCGGGGTAGCGGAAACACAGATACGCAGTATTTT.

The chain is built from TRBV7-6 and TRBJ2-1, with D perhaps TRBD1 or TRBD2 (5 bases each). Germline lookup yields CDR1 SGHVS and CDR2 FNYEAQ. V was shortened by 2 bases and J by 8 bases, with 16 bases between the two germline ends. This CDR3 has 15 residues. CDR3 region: CASSLRGVGGHEQFF. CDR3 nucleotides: TGTGCCAGCAGCTTAAGGGGAGTGGGCGGACATGAGCAGTTCTTC. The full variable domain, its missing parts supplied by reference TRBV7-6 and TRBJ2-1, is GAGVSQSPRYKVTKRGQDVALRCDPISGHVSLYWYRQALGQGPEFLTYFNYEAQQDKSGLPNDRFSAERPEGSISTLTIQRTEQRDSAMYRCASSLRGVGGHEQFFGPGTRLTVL.

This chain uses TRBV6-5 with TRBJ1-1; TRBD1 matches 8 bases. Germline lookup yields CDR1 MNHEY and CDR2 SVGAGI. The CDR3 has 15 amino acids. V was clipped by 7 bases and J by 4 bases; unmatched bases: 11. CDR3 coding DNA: TGTGCCAGCACTCGGACAGGGTCGCAAGGCACTGAAGCTTTCTTT. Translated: CASTRTGSQGTEAFF.

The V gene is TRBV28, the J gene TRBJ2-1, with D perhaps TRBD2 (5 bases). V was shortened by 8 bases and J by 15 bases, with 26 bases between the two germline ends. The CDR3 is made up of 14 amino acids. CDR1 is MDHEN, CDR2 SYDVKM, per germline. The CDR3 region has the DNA TGTGCCAGCTGGCCGGGAAATACTAGAACGCAGTGGTTCTTC. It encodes CASWPGNTRTQWFF.

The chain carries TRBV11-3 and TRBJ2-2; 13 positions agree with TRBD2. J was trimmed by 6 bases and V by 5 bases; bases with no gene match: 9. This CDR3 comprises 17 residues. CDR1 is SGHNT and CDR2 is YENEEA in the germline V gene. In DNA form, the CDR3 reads TGTGCCAGCAGCCCCACGGGACTAGCGGGGCGCGCCGGGGAGCTGTTTTTT. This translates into CASSPTGLAGRAGELFF.

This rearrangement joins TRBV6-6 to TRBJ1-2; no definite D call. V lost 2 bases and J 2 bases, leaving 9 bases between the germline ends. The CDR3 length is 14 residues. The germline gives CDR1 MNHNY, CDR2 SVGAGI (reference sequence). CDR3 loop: CASSYGPQNYGYTF. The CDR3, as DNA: TGTGCCAGCAGTTACGGGCCACAAAACTATGGCTACACCTTC.

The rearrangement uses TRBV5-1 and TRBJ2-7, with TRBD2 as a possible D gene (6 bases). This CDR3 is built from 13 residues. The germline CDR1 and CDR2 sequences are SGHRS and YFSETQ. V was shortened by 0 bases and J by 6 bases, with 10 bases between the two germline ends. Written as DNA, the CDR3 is TGCGCCAGCAGCTTGGTTGGGGGAGGCGAGCAGTACTTC. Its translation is CASSLVGGGEQYF.

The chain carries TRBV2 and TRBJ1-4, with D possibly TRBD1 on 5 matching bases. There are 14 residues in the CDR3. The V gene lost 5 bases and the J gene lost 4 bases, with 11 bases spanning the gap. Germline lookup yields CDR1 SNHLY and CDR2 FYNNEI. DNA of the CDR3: TGTGCCAGCAGTCCGGGACTTAGTAATGAAAAACTGTTTTTT. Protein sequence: CASSPGLSNEKLFF.

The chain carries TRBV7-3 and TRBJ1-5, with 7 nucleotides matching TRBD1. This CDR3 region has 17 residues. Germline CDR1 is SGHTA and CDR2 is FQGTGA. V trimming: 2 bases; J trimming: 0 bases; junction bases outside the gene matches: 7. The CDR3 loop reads CASSLGTQGVSNQPQHF. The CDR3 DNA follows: TGTGCCAGCAGCTTAGGGACGCAGGGGGTTAGCAATCAGCCCCAGCATTTT. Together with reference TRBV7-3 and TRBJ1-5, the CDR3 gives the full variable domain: GAGVSQTPSNKVTEKGKYVELRCDPISGHTALYWYRQSLGQGPEFLIYFQGTGAADDSGLPNDRFFAVRPEGSVSTLKIQRTERGDSAVYLCASSLGTQGVSNQPQHFGDGTRLSIL.

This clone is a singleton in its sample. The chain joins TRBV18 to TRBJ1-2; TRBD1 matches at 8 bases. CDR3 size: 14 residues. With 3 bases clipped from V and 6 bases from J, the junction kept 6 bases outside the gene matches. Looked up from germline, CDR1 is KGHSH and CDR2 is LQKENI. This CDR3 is CASSPSDRVDGYTF. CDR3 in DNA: TGTGCCAGCTCACCCTCGGACAGGGTGGATGGCTACACCTTC.

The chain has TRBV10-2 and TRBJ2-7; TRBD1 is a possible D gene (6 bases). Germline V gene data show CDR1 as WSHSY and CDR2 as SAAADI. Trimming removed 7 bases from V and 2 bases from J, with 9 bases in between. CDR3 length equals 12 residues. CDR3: CASTQGPYEQYF. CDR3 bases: TGCGCCAGCACACAGGGTCCCTACGAGCAGTACTTC.

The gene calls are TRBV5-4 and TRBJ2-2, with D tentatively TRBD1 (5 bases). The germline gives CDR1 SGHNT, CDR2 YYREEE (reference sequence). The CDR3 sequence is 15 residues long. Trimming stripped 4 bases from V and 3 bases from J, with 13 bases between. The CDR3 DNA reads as TGTGCCAGCAGCCGCCAGGGTGGGGACACCGGGGAGCTGTTTTTT. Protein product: CASSRQGGDTGELFF.

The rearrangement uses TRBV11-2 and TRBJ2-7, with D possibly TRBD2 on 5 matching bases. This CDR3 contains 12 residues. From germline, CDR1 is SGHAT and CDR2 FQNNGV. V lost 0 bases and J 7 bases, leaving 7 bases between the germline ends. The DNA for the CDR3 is TGTGCCAGCAGCTTAGAGGGGAGTGAGCAGTACTTC. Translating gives CASSLEGSEQYF.

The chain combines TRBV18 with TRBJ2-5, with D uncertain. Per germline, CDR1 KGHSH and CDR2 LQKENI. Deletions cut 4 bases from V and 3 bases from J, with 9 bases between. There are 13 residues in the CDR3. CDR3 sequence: CASSLAVKETQYF. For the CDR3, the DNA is TGTGCCAGCTCACTGGCAGTTAAAGAGACCCAGTACTTC.